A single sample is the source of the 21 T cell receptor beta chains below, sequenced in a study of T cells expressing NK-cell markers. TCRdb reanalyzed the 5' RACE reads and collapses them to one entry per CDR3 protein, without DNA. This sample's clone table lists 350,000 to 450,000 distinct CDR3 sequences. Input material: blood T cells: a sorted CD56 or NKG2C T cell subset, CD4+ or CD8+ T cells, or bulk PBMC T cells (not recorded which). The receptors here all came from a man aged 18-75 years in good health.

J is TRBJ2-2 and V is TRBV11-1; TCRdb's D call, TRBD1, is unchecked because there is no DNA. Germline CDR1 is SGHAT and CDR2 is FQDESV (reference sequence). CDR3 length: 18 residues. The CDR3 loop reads CASSPYGGGGQNTGELFF.

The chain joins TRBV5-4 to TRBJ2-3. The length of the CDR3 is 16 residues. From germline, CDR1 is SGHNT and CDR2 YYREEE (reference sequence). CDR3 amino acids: CASSLESRSRTDTQYF.

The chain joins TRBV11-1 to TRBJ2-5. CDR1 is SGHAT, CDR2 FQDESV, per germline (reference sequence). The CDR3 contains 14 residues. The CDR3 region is CASSPTSLQETQYF. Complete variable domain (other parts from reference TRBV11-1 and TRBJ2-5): EAEVAQSPRYKITEKSQAVAFWCDPISGHATLYWYRQILGQGPELLVQFQDESVVDDSQLPKDRFSAERLKGVDSTLKIQPAELGDSAMYLCASSPTSLQETQYFGPGTRLLVL.

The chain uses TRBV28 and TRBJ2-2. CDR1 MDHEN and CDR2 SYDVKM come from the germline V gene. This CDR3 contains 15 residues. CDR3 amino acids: CASTETGYNTGELFF.

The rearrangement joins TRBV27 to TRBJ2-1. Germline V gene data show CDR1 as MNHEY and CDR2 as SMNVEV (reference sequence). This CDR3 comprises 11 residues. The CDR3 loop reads CASSEKHEQFF.

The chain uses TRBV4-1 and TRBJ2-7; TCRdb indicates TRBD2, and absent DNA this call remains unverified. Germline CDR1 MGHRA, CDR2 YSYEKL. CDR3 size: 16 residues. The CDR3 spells CASSQEIAGAPYEQYF.

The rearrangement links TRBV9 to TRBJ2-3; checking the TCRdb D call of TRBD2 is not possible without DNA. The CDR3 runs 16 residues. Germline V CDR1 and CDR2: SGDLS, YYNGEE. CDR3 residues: CASSARPSASTDTQYF.

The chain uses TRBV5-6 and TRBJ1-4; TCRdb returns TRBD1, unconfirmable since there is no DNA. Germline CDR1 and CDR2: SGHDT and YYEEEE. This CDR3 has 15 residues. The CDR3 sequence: CASSPRDRAREKLFF.

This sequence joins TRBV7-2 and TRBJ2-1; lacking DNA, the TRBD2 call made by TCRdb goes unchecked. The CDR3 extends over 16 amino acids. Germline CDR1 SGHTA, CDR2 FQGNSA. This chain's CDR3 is CASSSQGLAGDNEQFF. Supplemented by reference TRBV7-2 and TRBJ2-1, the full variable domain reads GAGVSQSPSNKVTEKGKDVELRCDPISGHTALYWYRQSLGQGLEFLIYFQGNSAPDKSGLPSDRFSAERTGGSVSTLTIQRTQQEDSAVYLCASSSQGLAGDNEQFFGPGTRLTVL.

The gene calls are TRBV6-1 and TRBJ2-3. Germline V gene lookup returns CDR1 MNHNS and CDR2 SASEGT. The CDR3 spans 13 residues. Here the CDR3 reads CASSTATADTQYF.

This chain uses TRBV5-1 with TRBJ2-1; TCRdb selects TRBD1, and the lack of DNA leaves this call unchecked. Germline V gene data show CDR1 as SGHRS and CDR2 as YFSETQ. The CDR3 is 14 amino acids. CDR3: CASSLEATGNEQFF.

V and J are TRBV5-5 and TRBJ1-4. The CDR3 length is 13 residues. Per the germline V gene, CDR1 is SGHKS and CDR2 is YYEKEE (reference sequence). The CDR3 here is CASSLILGEKLFF.

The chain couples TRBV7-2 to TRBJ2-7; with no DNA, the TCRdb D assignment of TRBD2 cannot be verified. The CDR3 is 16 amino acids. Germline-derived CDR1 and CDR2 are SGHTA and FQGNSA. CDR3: CASSLGGSGGAGEQYF.

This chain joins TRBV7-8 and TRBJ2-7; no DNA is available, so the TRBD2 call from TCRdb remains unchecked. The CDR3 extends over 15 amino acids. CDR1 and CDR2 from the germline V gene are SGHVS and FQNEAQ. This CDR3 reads CASSLRPSGGYEQYF.

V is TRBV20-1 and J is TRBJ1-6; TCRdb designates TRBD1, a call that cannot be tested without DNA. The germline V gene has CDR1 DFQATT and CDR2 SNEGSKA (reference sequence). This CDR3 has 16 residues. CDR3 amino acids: CSATISGQRYNSPLHF.

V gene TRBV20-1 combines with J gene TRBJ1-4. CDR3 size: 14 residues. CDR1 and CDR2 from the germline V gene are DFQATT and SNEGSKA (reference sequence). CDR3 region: CSASHKGEGEKLFF.

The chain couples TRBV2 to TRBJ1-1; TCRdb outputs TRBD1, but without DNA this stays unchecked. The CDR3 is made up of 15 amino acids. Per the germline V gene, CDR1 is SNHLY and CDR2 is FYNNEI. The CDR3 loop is CASNLGGGMGTEAFF.

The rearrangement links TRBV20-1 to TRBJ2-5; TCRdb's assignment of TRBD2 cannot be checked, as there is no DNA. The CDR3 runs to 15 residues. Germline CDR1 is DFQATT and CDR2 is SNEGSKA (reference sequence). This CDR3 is CSASMGGGLQETQYF.

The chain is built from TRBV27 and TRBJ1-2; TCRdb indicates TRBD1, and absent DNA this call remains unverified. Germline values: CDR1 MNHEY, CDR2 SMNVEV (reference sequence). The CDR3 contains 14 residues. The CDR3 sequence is CASPPEGGSYGYTF.

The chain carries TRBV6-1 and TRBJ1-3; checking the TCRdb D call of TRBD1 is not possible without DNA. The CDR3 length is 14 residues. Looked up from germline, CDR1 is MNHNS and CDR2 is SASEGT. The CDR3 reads CASKTGNSGNTIYF.

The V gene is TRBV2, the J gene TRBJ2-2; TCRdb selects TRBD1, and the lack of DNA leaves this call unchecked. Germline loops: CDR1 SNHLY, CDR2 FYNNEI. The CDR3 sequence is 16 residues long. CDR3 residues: CASTLRGGLEAGELFF.